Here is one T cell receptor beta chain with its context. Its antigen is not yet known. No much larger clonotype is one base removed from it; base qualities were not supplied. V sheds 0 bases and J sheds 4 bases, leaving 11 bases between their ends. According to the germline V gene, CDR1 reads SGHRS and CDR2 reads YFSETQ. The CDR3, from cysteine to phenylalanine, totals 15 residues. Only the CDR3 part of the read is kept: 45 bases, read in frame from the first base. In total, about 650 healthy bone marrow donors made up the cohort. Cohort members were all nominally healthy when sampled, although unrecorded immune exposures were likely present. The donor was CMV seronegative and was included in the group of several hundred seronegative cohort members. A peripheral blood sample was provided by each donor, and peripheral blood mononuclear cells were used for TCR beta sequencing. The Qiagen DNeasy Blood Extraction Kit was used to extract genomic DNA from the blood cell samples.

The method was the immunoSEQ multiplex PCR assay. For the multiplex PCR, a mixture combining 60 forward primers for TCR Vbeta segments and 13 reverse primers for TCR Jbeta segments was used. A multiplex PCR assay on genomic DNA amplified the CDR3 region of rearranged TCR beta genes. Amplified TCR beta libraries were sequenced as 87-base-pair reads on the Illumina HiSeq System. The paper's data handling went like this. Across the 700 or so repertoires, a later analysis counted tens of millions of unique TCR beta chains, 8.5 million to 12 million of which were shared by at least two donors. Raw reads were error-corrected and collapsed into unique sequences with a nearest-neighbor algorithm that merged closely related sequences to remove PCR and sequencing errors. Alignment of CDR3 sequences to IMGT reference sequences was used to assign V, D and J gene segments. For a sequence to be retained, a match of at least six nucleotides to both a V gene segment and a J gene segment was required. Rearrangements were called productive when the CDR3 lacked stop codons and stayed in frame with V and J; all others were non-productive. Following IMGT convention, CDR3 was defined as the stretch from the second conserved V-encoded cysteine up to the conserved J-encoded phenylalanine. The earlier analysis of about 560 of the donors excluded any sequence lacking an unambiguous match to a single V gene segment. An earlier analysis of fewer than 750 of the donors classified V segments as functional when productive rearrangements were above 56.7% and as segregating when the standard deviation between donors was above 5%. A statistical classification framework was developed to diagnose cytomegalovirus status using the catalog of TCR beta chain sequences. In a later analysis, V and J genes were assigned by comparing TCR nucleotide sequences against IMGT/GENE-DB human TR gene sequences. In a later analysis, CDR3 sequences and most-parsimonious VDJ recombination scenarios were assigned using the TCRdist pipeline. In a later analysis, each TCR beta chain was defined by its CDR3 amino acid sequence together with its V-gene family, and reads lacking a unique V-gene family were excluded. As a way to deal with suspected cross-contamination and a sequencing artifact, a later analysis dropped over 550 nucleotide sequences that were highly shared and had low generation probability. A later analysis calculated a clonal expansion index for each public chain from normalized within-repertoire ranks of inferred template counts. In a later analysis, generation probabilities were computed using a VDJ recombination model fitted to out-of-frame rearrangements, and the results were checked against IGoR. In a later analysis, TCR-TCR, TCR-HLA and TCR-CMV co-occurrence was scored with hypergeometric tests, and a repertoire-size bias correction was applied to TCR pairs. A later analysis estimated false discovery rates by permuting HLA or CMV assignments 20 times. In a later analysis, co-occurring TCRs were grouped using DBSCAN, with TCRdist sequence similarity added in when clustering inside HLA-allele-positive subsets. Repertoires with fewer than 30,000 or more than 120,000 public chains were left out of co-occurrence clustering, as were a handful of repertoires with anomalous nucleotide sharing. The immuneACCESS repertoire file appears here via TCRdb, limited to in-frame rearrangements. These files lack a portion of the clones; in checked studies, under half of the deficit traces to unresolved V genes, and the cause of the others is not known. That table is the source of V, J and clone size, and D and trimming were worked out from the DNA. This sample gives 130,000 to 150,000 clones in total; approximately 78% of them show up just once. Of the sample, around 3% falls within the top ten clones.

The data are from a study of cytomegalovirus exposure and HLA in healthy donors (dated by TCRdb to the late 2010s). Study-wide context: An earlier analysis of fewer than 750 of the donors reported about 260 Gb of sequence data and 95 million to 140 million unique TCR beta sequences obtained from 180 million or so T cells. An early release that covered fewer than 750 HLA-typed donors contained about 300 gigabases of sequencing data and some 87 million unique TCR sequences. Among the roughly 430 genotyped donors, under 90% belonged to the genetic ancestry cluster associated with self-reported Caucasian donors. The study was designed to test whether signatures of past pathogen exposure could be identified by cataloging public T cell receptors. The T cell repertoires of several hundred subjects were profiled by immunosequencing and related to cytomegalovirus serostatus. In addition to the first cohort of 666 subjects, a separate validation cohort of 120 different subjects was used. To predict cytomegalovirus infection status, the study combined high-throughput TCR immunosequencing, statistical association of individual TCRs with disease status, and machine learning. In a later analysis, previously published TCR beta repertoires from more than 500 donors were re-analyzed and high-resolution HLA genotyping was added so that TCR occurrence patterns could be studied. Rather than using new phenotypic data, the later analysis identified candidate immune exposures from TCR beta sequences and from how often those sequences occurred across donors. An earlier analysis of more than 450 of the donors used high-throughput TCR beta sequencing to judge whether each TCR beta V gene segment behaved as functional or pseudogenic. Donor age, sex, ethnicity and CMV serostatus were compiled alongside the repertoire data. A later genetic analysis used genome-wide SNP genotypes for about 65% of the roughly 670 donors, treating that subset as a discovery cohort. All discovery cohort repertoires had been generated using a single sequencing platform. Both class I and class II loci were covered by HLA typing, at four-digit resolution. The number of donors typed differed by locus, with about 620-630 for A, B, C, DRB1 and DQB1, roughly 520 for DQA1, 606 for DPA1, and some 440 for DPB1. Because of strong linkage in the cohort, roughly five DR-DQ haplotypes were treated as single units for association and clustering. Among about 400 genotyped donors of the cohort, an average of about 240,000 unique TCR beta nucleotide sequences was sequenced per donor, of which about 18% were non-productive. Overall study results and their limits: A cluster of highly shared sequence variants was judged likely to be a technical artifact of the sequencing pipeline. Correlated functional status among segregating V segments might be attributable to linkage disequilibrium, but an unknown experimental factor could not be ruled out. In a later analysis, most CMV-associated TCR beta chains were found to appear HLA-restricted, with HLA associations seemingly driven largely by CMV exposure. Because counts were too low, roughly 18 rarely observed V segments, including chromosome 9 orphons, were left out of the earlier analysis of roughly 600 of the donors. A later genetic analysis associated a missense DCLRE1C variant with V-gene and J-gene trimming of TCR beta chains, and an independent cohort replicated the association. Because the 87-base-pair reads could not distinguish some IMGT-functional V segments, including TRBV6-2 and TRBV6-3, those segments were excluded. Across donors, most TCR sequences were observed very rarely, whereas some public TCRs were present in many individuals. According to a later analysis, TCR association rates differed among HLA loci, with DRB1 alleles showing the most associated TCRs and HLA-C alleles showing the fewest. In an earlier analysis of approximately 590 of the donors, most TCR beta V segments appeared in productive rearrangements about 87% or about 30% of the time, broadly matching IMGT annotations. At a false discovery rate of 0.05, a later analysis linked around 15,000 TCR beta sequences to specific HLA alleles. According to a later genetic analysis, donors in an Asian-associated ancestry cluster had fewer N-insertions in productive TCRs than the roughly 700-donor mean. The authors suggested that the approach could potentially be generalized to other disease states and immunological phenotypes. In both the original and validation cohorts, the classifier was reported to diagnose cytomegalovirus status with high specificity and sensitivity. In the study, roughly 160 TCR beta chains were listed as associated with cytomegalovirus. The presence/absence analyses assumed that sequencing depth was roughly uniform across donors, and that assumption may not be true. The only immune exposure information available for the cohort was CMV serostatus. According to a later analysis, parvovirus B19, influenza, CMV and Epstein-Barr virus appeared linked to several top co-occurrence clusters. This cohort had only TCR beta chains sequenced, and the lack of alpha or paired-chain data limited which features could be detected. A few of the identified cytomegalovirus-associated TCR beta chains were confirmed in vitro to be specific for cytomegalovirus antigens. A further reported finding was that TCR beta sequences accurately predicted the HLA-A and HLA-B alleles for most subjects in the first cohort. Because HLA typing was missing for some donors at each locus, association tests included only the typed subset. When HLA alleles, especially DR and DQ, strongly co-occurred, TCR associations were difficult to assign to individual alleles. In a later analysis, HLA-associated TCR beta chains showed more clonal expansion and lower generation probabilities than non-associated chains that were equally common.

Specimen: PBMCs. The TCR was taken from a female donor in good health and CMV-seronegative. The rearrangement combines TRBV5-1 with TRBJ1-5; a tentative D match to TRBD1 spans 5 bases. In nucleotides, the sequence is TGCGCCAGCAGCTTGGGAGGCAGGGTTAATCAGCCCCAGCATTTT. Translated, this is CASSLGGRVNQPQHF.